The source of this T cell receptor (beta chain) is a study of regulatory T cells in long-lasting Graves disease. Study outcomes and limitations: Newly diagnosed patients had higher TCR diversity than persistent Graves' patients did.

Time point in this sample: newly diagnosed GD, antithyroid drugs for less than 3 months. The TCR library was made from RNA that had been extracted from PBMCs in TRIzol. Into tubes containing EDTA, approximately 9 milliliters of peripheral blood were drawn. Relying on iRepertoire HTBI primers and Arm-PCR of CDR3 regions, the team built TCR beta libraries. TCRdb itself ran the multiplex PCR reads through MiXCR, one entry per CDR3 protein. The sample yields 380,000 or so distinct CDR3 sequences, around 15% seen once. To note about this clonotype: Its target is unknown.

Germline V gene lookup returns CDR1 SGDLS and CDR2 YYNGEE. The V end lost 0 bases, the J end lost 5 bases, and 9 bases lay between the germline ends. The CDR3 is 15 residues long. This sample was also put to use in a study of T cells in Graves' hyperthyroidism and ophthalmopathy. That source adds: Subjects aged 18 to 65 presented with newly diagnosed hyperthyroidism of less than 2 months' duration. The TCR CDR3 was amplified in a first-round RT-PCR using the HTBI primer set.

The chain combines TRBV9 with TRBJ1-6; D remains unclear. The source of this sequence is a woman younger than 35 with Graves disease. The input for sequencing was peripheral blood mononuclear cells (PBMCs), taken at new diagnosis, from a patient treated with antithyroid drugs. In DNA, the CDR3 is TGTGCCAGCAGCGTAGGTCTGGGGAATAATTCACCCCTCCACTTT. Amino acids: CASSVGLGNNSPLHF. Full variable domain (remainder filled in from reference TRBV9 and TRBJ1-6): DSGVTQTPKHLITATGQRVTLRCSPRSGDLSVYWYQQSLDQGLQFLIQYYNGEERAKGNILERFSAQQFPDLHSELNLSSLELGDSALYFCASSVGLGNNSPLHFGNGTRLTVT.